The entry below describes one T cell receptor beta chain. Authors' data handling: The assay estimated nucleated cells by amplifying reference gene primers. The protocol was immunoSEQ multiplex PCR, while the TCRdb copy is restricted to in-frame clones and leaves out a portion. The D gene and trimming were derived from the DNA, and the V and J assignments and clone size from that table. This sample has about 200,000 clones, with about 80% found just once. Adults between roughly 18 and 90 years of age took part from 20 to 25 US areas. Cohorts were based on clinical histories the participants reported. The entry originates in a study of blood T cell repertoires in COVID-19. Per the germline V gene, CDR1 is SGHTA and CDR2 is FQGNSA. Trimming cost V 1 base and J 0 bases, with 9 bases left between them. The CDR3 is 15 amino acids.

The receptor was derived from a middle-aged man who had recovered from COVID-19. V gene TRBV7-2 combines with J gene TRBJ1-1; D remains ambiguous. Sequencing was done on a sample of PBMCs or T cells enriched from blood (not recorded which). DNA of the CDR3: TGTGCCAGCAGCTTAGGCAGTACGATGAACACTGAAGCTTTCTTT. Protein sequence: CASSLGSTMNTEAFF.